The present TCR beta chain was sequenced within a study of radiotherapy plus CTLA-4 blockade in lung cancer. Study conclusions and caveats: Tumor-origin TCR clones grew in blood after radiotherapy plus ipilimumab. Early blood T cell clone dynamics, with interferon-beta, were reported to best predict response.

Focal radiation and CTLA-4 blockade (ipilimumab) were tested in chemo-refractory metastatic non-small-cell lung cancer patients. Clones were read by immunoSEQ multiplex PCR, and TCRdb kept only the in-frame ones, dropping some. The sample includes approximately 80,000 clones, under 80% of them seen just once. Note on this clone: Its antigen is still unknown.

The origin of this receptor is a human donor with non-small cell lung cancer whose response to radiotherapy plus ipilimumab could not be evaluated. Some clones in this sample may be carry-over from other donors' samples. The sequenced sample was peripheral blood, obtained from a patient treated with radiotherapy plus ipilimumab.

CDR3 DNA: TGCGCCAGCAGCCGCGGGGACAGGTCGAACACCGGGGAGCTGTTTTTT. Translated: CASSRGDRSNTGELFF. The chain carries TRBV4-1 and TRBJ2-2; 8 positions match TRBD1. Unmatched junction bases numbered 4, after V lost 4 bases and J lost 0 bases. This CDR3 comprises 16 residues. Per germline, CDR1 MGHRA and CDR2 YSYEKL.